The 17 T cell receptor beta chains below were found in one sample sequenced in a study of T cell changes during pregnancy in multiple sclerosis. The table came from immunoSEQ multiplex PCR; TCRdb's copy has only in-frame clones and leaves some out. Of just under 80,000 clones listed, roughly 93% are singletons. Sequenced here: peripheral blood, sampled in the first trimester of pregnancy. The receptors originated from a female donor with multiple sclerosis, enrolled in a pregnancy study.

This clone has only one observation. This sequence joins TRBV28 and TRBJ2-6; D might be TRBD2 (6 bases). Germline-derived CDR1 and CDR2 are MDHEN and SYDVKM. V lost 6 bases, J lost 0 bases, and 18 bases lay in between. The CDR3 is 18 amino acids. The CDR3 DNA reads TGTGCCAGCAGGGAAAGGATTTGGAGGGGCTCTGGGGCCAACGTCCTGACTTTC. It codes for CASRERIWRGSGANVLTF.

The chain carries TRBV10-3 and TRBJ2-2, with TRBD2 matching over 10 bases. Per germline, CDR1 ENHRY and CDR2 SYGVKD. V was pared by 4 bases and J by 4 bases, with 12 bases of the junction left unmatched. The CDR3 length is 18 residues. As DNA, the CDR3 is TGTGCCATCAGTGCGTTAAGACCTTGGACTAGCGGCACCGGGGAGCTGTTTTTT. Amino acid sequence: CAISALRPWTSGTGELFF.

The CDR3 spells CASSQGQEISYEQYF. The DNA for the CDR3 is TGTGCCAGCAGTCAAGGACAGGAAATTTCCTACGAGCAGTACTTC. The V call is TRBV27, the J call TRBJ2-7, with 7 bases fitting TRBD1. J was trimmed by 1 base and V by 5 bases; bases with no gene match: 8. The CDR3 length is 15 residues. Germline V gene sequence: CDR1 MNHEY, CDR2 SMNVEV (reference sequence).

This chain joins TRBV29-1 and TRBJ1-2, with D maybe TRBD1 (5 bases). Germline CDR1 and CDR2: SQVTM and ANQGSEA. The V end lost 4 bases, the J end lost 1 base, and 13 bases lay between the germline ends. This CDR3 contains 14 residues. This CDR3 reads CSVALGHFNYGYTF. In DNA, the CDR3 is TGCAGCGTTGCCCTCGGACACTTTAACTATGGCTACACCTTC.

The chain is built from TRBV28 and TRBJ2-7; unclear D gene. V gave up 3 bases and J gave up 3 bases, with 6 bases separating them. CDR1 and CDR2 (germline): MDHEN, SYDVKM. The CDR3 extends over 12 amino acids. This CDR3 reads CASSFPGYEQYF. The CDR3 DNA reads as TGTGCCAGCAGTTTCCCCGGCTACGAGCAGTACTTC.

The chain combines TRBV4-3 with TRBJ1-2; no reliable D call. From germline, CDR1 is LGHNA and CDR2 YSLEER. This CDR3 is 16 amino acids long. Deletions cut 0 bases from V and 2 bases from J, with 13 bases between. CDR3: CASSQDSQRVNYGYTF. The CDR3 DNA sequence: TGCGCCAGCAGCCAAGATTCCCAGAGGGTGAACTATGGCTACACCTTC.

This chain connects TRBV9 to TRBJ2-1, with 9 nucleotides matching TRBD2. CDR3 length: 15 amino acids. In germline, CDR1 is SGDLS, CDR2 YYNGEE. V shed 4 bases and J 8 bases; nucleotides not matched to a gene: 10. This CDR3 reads CASSFAGTSSDEQFF. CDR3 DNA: TGTGCCAGCAGCTTCGCCGGGACTAGCTCTGATGAGCAGTTCTTC.

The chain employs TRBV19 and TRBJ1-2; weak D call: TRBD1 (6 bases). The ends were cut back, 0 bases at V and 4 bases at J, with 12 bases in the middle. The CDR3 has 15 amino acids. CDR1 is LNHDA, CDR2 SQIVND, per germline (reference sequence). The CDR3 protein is CASSIDLGQSYGYTF. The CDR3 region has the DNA TGTGCCAGTAGTATAGATCTCGGACAGTCCTATGGCTACACCTTC.

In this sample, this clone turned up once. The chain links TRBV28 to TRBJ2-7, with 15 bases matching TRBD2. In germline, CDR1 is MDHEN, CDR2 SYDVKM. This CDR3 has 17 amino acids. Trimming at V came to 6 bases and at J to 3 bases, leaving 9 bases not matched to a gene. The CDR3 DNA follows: TGTGCCAGCAGCCCCGGGACTAGCGGGAGGTACAACTACGAGCAGTACTTC. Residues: CASSPGTSGRYNYEQYF. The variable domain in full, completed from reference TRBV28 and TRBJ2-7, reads DVKVTQSSRYLVKRTGEKVFLECVQDMDHENMFWYRQDPGLGLRLIYFSYDVKMKEKGDIPEGYSVSREKKERFSLILESASTNQTSMYLCASSPGTSGRYNYEQYFGPGTRLTVT.

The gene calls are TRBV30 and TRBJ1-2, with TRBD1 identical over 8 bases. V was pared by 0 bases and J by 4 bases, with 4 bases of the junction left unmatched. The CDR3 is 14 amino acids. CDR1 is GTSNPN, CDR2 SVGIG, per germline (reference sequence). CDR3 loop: CAWSVRQGIYGYTF. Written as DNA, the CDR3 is TGTGCCTGGAGTGTACGACAGGGGATCTATGGCTACACCTTC.

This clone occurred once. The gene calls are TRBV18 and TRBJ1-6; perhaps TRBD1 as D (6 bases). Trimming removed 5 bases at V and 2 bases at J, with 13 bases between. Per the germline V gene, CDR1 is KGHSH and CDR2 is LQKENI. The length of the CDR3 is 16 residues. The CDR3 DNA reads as TGTGCCAGCTCAACCAGGGGAAACCCCTATAATTCACCCCTCCACTTT. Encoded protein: CASSTRGNPYNSPLHF.

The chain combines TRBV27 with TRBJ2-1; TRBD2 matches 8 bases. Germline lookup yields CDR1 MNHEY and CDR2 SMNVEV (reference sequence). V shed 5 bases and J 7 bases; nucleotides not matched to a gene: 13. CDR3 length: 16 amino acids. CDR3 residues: CASSLLLGAGANEQFF. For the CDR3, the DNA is TGTGCCAGCAGTCTCCTTTTAGGAGCGGGAGCTAATGAGCAGTTCTTC.

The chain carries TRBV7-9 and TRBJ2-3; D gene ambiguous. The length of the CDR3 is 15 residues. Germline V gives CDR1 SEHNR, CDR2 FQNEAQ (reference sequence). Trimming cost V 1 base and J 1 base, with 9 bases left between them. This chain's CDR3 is CASSLGPVGTDTQYF. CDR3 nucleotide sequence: TGTGCCAGCAGCTTAGGTCCTGTTGGCACAGATACGCAGTATTTT.

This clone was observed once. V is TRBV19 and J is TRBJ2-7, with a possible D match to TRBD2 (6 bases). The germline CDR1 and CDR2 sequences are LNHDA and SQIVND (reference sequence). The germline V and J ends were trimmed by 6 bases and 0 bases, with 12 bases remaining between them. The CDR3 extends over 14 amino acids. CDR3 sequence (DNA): TGTGCCAGTAGGAGGGACTCAAGCTCCTACGAGCAGTACTTC. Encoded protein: CASRRDSSSYEQYF.

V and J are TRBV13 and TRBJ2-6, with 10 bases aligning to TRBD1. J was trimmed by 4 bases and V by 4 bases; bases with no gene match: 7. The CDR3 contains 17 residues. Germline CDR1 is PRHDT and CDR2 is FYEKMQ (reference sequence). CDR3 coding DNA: TGTGCCAGCAGCTGGGACAGGGGACCGGGAGGGGCCAACGTCCTGACTTTC. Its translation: CASSWDRGPGGANVLTF.

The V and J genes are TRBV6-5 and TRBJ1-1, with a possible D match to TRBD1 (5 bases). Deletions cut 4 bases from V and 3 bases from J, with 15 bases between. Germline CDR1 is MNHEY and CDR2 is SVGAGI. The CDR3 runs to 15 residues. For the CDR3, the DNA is TGTGCCAGCAGTTCCTCGGGTGGGGGGGACACTGAAGCTTTCTTT. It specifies CASSSSGGGDTEAFF.

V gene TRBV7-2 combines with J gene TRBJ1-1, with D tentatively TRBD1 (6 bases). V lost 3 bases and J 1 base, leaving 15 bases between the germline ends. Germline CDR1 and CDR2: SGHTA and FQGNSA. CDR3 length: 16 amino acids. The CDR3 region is CASSFTRGARNTEAFF. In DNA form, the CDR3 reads TGTGCCAGCAGCTTTACTCGGGGGGCAAGGAACACTGAAGCTTTCTTT.